Listed below are T cell receptor beta chains from one sample, sequenced in a study of cytomegalovirus exposure and HLA in healthy donors. TCRdb's table, derived via immunoSEQ multiplex PCR, lists solely in-frame clones and lacks some. The table lists 90,000 to 140,000 clones, about 13% of them singletons. Sequenced material: PBMCs. Every receptor here comes from a man aged 40-49 years in good health and CMV-seropositive. The CDR3 runs from the conserved cysteine through the conserved F or W. Fields, in order: CDR3 DNA, CDR3 protein, clone size, D gene, V gene, J gene. The D gene is left open where the match is weak. Some rows have no size entry. The others give once, few or many, or a class for an expanded clone.

TGTGCCAGCAGCGGCAGGGGGCAAATCTTTGGCTATGGCTACACCTTC	CASSGRGQIFGYGYTF	NA	TRBD1	TRBV28	TRBJ1-2
TGTGCCAGTAGTATCCAGGGACTCACTGAAGCTTTCTTT	CASSIQGLTEAFF	once	NA	TRBV19	TRBJ1-1
TGTGCCAGCAGCGTTTCTCCGGGACTAGCGGGAGGGCCTGTGGAAACAGATACGCAGTATTTT	CASSVSPGLAGGPVETDTQYF	few	TRBD2	TRBV9	TRBJ2-3
TGTGCTAGCACCCCTAATTCGGACTTTTCTTATACGCAGTATTTT	CASTPNSDFSYTQYF	few	NA	TRBV7-7	TRBJ2-3
TGTGCCAGCAGTCCGGGGACTAGCCACAATGAGCAGTTCTTC	CASSPGTSHNEQFF	few	TRBD2	TRBV27	TRBJ2-1
TGTGCCAGCAGCTTGTGGGGGACTCACTTTGGAGCTTTCTTT	CASSLWGTHFGAFF	NA	NA	TRBV5-4	TRBJ1-1
TGTGCCTGGAGTGTTACATTAGCTAACACTGAAGCTTTCTTT	CAWSVTLANTEAFF	few	NA	TRBV30	TRBJ1-1
TGTGCCAGCAGTAGGGGCGTCGAGCAGTACTTC	CASSRGVEQYF	few	NA	TRBV28	TRBJ2-7
TGTGCCAGCAGCCGGAGACTAGCGGGAGGGGAGACCCAGTACTTC	CASSRRLAGGETQYF	few	TRBD2	TRBV5-6	TRBJ2-5
TGTGCCAGCAGCTTGGAAGTAGGGGGATATTGGGAGACCCAGTACTTC	CASSLEVGGYWETQYF	NA	NA	TRBV5-6	TRBJ2-5
TGTGCCAGCAGTCGACAGGGATCCTACAATGAGCAGTTCTTC	CASSRQGSYNEQFF	NA	TRBD1	TRBV7-9	TRBJ2-1
TGTGCCAGCAGTTTCCGGCCGGGACTAGCGAGGACCTACGAGCAGTACTTC	CASSFRPGLARTYEQYF	NA	TRBD2	TRBV2	TRBJ2-7
TGTGCCAGCAGCCGGGGGACCCTAACTGGGGAGACCCAGTACTTC	CASSRGTLTGETQYF	NA	NA	TRBV7-2	TRBJ2-5
TGTGCCAGCAGCCAATCCCAGGACAGGAATGGAAACACCATATATTTT	CASSQSQDRNGNTIYF	NA	TRBD1	TRBV14	TRBJ1-3
TGTGCCAGCAGCTTGGGGACTAGCGGGAGTAGTTCCGAGCAGTACTTC	CASSLGTSGSSSEQYF	once	TRBD2	TRBV7-2	TRBJ2-7
TGTGCCAGCAGCGAGGGGGTGGGTCCCCGTGGCCATGAGCAGTTCTTC	CASSEGVGPRGHEQFF	few	NA	TRBV9	TRBJ2-1
TGCGCCAGCAGCTTGGAGGGGACTAGTAACAATGAGCAGTTCTTC	CASSLEGTSNNEQFF	few	TRBD2	TRBV5-1	TRBJ2-1
TGTGCCAGCAGCTTCGAGGGTCGACTCTATGGCTACACCTTC	CASSFEGRLYGYTF	NA	NA	TRBV7-9	TRBJ1-2
TGTGCCACCAGCAGACACCGGGACATCGATTATGGCTACACCTTC	CATSRHRDIDYGYTF	NA	NA	TRBV15	TRBJ1-2
TGTGCCAGCAGCGTACAGGGTATGGGGACAGATACGCAGTATTTT	CASSVQGMGTDTQYF	few	NA	TRBV9	TRBJ2-3
TGCAGCGTTGAGATTAAGGGGCCCCTAGGTGTGTACGAGCAGTACTTC	CSVEIKGPLGVYEQYF	NA	NA	TRBV29-1	TRBJ2-7
TGTGCCAGCAGCTTGGGTCTAGCGGGATCCTACAATGAGCAGTTCTTC	CASSLGLAGSYNEQFF	few	TRBD2	TRBV5-6	TRBJ2-1
TGTGCCAGCAGGAAGGACAGTCTCTCTAACTATGGCTACACCTTC	CASRKDSLSNYGYTF	NA	NA	TRBV2	TRBJ1-2
TGCGCCAGCAGCTTGGCCACGAGGAACAATGAGCAGTTCTTC	CASSLATRNNEQFF	few	NA	TRBV5-1	TRBJ2-1
TGTGCCAGCAGTTCACAGGGAGACGGCACTGAAGCTTTCTTT	CASSSQGDGTEAFF	few	NA	TRBV28	TRBJ1-1
TGTGCCAGCAGCTTTTTAGTGGCGGGAGTAACGAGGAATGAGCAGTTCTTC	CASSFLVAGVTRNEQFF	NA	TRBD2	TRBV11-2	TRBJ2-1
TGCGCCAGCGGGATAGCGGGAGGGAACTACGAGCAGTACTTC	CASGIAGGNYEQYF	few	TRBD2	TRBV10-2	TRBJ2-7
TGTGCCAGCAGAGAACCAGGGTTGGGGACTGAAGCTTTCTTT	CASREPGLGTEAFF	few	NA	TRBV6-5	TRBJ1-1